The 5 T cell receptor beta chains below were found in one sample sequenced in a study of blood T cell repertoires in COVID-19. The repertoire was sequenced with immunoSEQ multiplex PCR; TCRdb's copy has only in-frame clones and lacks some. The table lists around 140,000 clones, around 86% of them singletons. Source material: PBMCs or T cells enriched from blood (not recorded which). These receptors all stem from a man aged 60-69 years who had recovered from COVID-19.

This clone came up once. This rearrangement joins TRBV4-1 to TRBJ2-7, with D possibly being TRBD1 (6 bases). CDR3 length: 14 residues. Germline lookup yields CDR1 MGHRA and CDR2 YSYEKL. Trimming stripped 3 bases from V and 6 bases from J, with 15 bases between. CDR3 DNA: TGCGCCAGCAGCCATGAGACAGGCCTTGGCGAGCAGTACTTC. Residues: CASSHETGLGEQYF.

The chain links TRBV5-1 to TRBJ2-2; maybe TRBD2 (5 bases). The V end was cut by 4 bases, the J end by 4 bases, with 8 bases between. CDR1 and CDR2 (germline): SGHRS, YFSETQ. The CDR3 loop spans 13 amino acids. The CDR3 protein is CASSHTSTGELFF. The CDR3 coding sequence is TGCGCCAGCAGCCACACTAGCACCGGGGAGCTGTTTTTT.

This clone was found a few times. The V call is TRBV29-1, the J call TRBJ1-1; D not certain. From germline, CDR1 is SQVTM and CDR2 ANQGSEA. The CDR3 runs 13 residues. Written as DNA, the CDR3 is TGCAGTGCTTCTGGCACCATGAACACTGAAGCTTTCTTT. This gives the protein CSASGTMNTEAFF.

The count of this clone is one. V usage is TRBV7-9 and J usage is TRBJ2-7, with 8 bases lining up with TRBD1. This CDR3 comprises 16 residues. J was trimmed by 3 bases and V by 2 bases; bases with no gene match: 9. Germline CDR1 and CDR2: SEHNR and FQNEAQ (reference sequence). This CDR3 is CASSLWGQVLIYEQYF. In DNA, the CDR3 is TGTGCCAGCAGCTTATGGGGACAGGTCCTGATCTACGAGCAGTACTTC.

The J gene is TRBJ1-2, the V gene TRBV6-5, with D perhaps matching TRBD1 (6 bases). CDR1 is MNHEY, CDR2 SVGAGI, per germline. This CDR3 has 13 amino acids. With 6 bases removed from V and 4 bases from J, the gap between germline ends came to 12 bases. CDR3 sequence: CASRWGTSYGYTF. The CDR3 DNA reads TGTGCCAGCAGGTGGGGGACATCCTATGGCTACACCTTC.